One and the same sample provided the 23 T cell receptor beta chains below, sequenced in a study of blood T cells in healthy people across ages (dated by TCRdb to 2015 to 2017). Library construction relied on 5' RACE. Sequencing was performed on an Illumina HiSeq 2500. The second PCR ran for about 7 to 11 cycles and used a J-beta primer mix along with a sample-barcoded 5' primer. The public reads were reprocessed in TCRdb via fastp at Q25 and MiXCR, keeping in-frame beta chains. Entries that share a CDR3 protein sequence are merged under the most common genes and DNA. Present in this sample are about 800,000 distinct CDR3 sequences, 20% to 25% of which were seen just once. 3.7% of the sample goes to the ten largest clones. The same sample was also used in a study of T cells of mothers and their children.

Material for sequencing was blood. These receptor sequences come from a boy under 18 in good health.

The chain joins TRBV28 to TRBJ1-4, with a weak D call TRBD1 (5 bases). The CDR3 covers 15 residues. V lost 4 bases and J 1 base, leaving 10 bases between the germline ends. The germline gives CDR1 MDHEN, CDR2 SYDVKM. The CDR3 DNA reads TGTGCCAGCAGTTCCCGGGACGGAACTAATGAAAAACTGTTTTTT. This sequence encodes CASSSRDGTNEKLFF.

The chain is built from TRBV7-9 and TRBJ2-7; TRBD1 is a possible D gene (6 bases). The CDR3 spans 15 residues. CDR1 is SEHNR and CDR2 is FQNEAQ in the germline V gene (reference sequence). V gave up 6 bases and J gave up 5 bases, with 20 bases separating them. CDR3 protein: CASSQALQGYHEQYF. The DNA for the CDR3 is TGTGCCAGCAGTCAGGCTTTACAGGGATACCACGAGCAGTACTTC.

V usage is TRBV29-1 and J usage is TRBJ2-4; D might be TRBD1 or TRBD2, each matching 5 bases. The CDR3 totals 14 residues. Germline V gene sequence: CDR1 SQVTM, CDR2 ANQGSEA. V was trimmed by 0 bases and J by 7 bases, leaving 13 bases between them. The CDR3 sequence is CSVEDRERQNIQYF. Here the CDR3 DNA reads TGCAGCGTTGAAGACAGGGAGCGACAGAACATTCAGTACTTC. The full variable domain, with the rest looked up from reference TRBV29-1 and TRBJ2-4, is SAVISQKPSRDICQRGTSLTIQCQVDSQVTMMFWYRQQPGQSLTLIATANQGSEATYESGFVIDKFPISRPNLTFSTLTVSNMSPEDSSIYLCSVEDRERQNIQYFGAGTRLSVL.

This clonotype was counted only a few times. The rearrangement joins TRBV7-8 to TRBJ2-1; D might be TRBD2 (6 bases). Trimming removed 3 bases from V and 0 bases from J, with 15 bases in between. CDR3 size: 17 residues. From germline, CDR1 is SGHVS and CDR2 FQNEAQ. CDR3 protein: CASSLYLAPSSYNEQFF. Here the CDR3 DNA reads TGTGCCAGCAGCTTGTATCTAGCGCCAAGCTCCTACAATGAGCAGTTCTTC.

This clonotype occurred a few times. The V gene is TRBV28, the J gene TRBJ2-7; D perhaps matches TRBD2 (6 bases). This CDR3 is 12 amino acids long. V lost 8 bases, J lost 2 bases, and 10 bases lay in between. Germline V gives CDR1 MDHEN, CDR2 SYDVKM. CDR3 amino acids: CASEERAYEQYF. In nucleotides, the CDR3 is TGTGCCAGCGAGGAGCGGGCCTACGAGCAGTACTTC.

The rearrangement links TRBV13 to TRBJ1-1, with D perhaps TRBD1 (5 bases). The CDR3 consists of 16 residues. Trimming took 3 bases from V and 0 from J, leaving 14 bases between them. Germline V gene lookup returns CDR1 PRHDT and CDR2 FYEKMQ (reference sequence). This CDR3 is CASSFRQGGVNTEAFF. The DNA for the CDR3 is TGTGCCAGCAGCTTCAGGCAGGGAGGGGTGAACACTGAAGCTTTCTTT.

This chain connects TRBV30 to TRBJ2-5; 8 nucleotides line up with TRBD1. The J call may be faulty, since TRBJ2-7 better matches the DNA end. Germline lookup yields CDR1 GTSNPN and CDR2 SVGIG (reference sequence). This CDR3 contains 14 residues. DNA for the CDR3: TGTGCCTGGAGTAGTGGACAGGGAGATGGCGAGCAGTACTTC. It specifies CAWSSGQGDGEQYF.

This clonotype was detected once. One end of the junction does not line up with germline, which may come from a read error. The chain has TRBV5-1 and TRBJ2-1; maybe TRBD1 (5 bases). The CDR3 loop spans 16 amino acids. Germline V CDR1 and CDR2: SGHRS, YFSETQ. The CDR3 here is CASGLWGGSSYNEQFF. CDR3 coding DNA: TGCGCCAGCGGCTTATGGGGCGGAAGCTCCTACAATGAGCAGTTCTTC. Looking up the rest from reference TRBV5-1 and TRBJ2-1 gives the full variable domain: KAGVTQTPRYLIKTRGQQVTLSCSPISGHRSVSWYQQTPGQGLQFLFEYFSETQRNKGNFPGRFSGRQFSNSRSEMNVSTLELGDSALYLCASGLWGGSSYNEQFFGPGTRLTVL.

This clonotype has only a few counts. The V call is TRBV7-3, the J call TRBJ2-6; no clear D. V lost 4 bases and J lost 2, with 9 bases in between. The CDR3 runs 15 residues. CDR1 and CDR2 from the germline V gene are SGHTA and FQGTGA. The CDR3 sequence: CASSSTFPGANVLTF. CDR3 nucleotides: TGTGCCAGCAGCTCCACGTTCCCTGGGGCCAACGTCCTGACTTTC.

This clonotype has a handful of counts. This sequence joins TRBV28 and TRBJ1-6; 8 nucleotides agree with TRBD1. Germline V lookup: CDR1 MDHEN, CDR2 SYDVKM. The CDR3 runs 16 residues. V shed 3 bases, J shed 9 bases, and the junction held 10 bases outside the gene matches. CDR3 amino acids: CASSFEGRGRGSPLHF. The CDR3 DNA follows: TGTGCCAGCAGTTTCGAGGGCAGGGGGCGAGGTTCACCCCTCCACTTT. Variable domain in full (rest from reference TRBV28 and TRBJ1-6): DVKVTQSSRYLVKRTGEKVFLECVQDMDHENMFWYRQDPGLGLRLIYFSYDVKMKEKGDIPEGYSVSREKKERFSLILESASTNQTSMYLCASSFEGRGRGSPLHFGNGTRLTVT.

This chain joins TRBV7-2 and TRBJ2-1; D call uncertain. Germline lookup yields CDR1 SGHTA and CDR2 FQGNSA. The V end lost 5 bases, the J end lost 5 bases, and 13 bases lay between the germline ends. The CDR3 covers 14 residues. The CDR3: CASSMETGNNEQFF. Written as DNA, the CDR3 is TGTGCCAGCAGCATGGAGACCGGTAACAATGAGCAGTTCTTC.

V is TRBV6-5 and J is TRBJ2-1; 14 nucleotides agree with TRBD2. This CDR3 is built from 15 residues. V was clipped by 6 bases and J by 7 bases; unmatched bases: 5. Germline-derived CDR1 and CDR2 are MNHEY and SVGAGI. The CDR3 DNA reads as TGTGCCAGCAGACCGGGACTAGCGGGAGAGAATGAGCAGTTCTTC. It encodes CASRPGLAGENEQFF.

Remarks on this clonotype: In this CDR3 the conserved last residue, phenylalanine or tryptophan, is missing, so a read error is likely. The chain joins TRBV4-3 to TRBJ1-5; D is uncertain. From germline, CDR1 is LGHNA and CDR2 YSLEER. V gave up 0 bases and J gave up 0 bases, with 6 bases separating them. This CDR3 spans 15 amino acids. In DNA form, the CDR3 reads TGCGCCAGCAGCCAAGATTGGGATAGCAATCAGCCCCAGCATCTT. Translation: CASSQDWDSNQPQHL.

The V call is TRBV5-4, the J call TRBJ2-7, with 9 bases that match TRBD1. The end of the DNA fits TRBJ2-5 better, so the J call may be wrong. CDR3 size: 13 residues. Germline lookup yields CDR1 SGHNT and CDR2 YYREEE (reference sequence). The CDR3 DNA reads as TGTGCCAGCAGCGGACAGGGGTGGGAGACCCAGTACTTC. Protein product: CASSGQGWETQYF.

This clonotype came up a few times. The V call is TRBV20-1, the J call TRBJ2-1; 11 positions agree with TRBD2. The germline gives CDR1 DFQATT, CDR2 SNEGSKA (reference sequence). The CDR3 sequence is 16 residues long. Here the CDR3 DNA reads TGCACTCCGGGACTAGCGGCCGGGGAGTCCTACAATGAGCAGTTCTTC. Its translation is CTPGLAAGESYNEQFF.

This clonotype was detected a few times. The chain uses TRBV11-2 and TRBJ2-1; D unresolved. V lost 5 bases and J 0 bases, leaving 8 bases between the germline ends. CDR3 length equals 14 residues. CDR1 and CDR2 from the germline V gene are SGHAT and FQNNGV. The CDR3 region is CASSEVSSYNEQFF. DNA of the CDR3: TGTGCCAGCAGCGAAGTAAGCTCCTACAATGAGCAGTTCTTC.

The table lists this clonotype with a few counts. The CDR3 nucleotides read TGCAACTGTGCCACACAAGAGACCCAGTACTTC. It specifies CNCATQETQYF. The V and J genes are TRBV29-1 and TRBJ2-5, with unresolved D. Per the germline V gene, CDR1 is SQVTM and CDR2 is ANQGSEA. The CDR3 length is 11 residues.

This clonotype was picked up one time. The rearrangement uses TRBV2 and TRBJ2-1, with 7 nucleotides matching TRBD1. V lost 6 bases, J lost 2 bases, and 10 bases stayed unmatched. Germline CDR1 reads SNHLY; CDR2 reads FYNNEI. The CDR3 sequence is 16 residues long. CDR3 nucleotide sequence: TGTGCCAGCAGAGAACAGGGGACCTTAGCCTACAATGAGCAGTTCTTC. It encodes CASREQGTLAYNEQFF.

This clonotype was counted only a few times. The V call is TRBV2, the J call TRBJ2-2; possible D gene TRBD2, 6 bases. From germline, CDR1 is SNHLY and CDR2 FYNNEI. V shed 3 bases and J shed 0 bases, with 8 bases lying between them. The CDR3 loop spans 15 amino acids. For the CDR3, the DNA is TGTGCCAGCAGTGACCTAGCGACGAACACCGGGGAGCTGTTTTTT. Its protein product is CASSDLATNTGELFF.

The CDR3 loop reads CASSYSGPAGGRGNEQFF. The DNA for the CDR3 is TGTGCCAGCAGTTACTCTGGACCAGCGGGAGGTAGGGGCAATGAGCAGTTCTTC. This sequence joins TRBV6-5 and TRBJ2-1; TRBD2 aligns across 9 bases. CDR3 length equals 18 residues. Trimming took 0 bases from V and 6 from J; bases not matched to a gene: 12. Germline-derived CDR1 and CDR2 are MNHEY and SVGAGI.

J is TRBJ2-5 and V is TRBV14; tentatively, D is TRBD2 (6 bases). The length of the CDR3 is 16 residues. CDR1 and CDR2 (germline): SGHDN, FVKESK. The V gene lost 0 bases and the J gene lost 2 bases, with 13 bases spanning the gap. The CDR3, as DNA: TGTGCCAGCAGCCAAGATGTTGGGGGGAGGCAAGAGACCCAGTACTTC. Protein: CASSQDVGGRQETQYF.

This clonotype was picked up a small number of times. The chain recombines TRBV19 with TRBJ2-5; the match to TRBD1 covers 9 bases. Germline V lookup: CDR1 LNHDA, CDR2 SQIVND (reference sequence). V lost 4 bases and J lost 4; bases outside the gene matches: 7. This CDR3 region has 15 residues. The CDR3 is CASSNLPTGGETQYF. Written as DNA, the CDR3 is TGTGCCAGTAGTAACCTACCGACAGGGGGAGAGACCCAGTACTTC.

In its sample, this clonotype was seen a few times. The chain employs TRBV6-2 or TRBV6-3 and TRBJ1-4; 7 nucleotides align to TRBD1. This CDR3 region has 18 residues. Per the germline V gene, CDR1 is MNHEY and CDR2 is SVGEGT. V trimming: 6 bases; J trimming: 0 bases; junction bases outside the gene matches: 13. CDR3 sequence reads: CASSPAGQLPATNEKLFF. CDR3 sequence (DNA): TGTGCCAGCAGCCCCGCGGGACAGCTTCCTGCAACTAATGAAAAACTGTTTTTT.